What follows is one T cell receptor (beta chain) and its context. The sample is drawn from a study of blood T cell repertoires in COVID-19. Overall study context: Material from acute and convalescent COVID-19 was sourced from the United States, Italy and Spain. Sources were T cells, B-cell-depleted T cells, or PBMCs; the material itself was cDNA or gDNA.

In the original workflow: Estimation of nucleated cell counts was performed using reference gene primer amplification. Here immunoSEQ multiplex PCR was the method, and the copy in TCRdb shows in-frame clones only, minus some. V and J calls and clone size are given by that table; D and trimming were obtained from the DNA. The table includes approximately 150,000 clones, 86% detected once. The CDR3 has 17 amino acids. The V gene's germline CDR1 is LGHNA and CDR2 YSLEER. The V gene lost 0 bases and the J gene lost 8 bases, with 19 bases spanning the gap. The source is a man in his 70s with acute or convalescent COVID-19. The sequencing input was peripheral blood. V usage is TRBV4-3 and J usage is TRBJ1-4, with a tentative D call TRBD1 (5 bases). Written as DNA, the CDR3 is TGCGCCAGCAGCCAAGAATTGTCTCAGGGATGGGTAGAAAAACTGTTTTTT. It specifies CASSQELSQGWVEKLFF.